This entry is about one T cell receptor (beta chain). Primers: 60 Vbeta forward and 13 Jbeta reverse. Original methodology: The authors later counted roughly 79 million unique TCR beta chains, roughly 10 million of them shared. Measured with immunoSEQ multiplex PCR; TCRdb has only the in-frame clones, and not every one. V and J calls and clone size follow that table, whereas D and trimming were derived from the DNA. The table includes roughly 110,000 clones, about three quarters detected once. CDR3 length: 14 residues. This record belongs to a study of cytomegalovirus exposure and HLA in healthy donors.

The sample consisted of PBMCs. This sequence joins TRBV7-5 and TRBJ1-3; the D segment call TRBD1 is taken from the table without a DNA check. TRBV7-5 is a pseudogene locus. The clonotype was recovered from a woman aged 45-59 years in good health and CMV-seropositive. For the CDR3, the DNA is TGTGCCAGAAGCTTACAGAACCCTGGAAACACCATATATTTT. Translated, it gives CARSLQNPGNTIYF.